This T cell receptor (beta chain) is from a study of OX40 agonist ivuxolimab in advanced cancers. TCRdb's table, derived via immunoSEQ multiplex PCR, lists solely in-frame clones and lacks some. This table holds around 95,000 clones, around nine tenths found once. In its sample, this clone was seen once. Its matching antigen is unknown. The CDR3 covers 13 residues. CDR1 is LNHDA, CDR2 SQIVND, per germline (reference sequence). Trimming cost V 7 bases and J 3 bases; bases outside gene matches: 2. General study findings and limits: Both blood CD4+ and CD8+ T cells showed clonal growth by week 6 at 0.1 to 3.0 mg/kg. Average numbers of expanded clones were greater in CD8+ T cells than in CD4+.

The TCR originated in an adult with an advanced solid tumor such as melanoma, head and neck, liver or kidney cancer. Sequences were derived from CD4+ or CD8+ T cells sorted from blood, sampled in a trial of the OX40 agonist ivuxolimab. The genes are TRBV19 and TRBJ2-1; 8 bases map to TRBD2. The CDR3 sequence is CASTAGDYNEQFF. As DNA, the CDR3 is TGTGCCAGTACAGCGGGAGACTACAATGAGCAGTTCTTC.